The 19 T cell receptor beta chains in this list originate from one sample, sequenced in a study of OX40 agonist ivuxolimab in advanced cancers. Measured with immunoSEQ multiplex PCR; TCRdb has only the in-frame clones, and not every one. The sample has over 50,000 clones, 75% to 90% seen once; the top ten hold around 0.5%. The starting material was CD4+ or CD8+ T cells sorted from blood, obtained in a trial of the OX40 agonist ivuxolimab. Receptors originate from an adult with an advanced solid tumor such as melanoma, head and neck, liver or kidney cancer.

The chain has TRBV7-9 and TRBJ2-5, with D possibly matching TRBD1 (6 bases). The length of the CDR3 is 11 residues. CDR1 is SEHNR, CDR2 FQNEAQ, per germline (reference sequence). V was clipped by 5 bases and J by 5 bases, with 6 bases between them. CDR3 amino acids: CASSTGETQYF. The CDR3 DNA sequence: TGTGCCAGCAGCACAGGGGAGACCCAGTACTTC.

The chain recombines TRBV5-1 with TRBJ2-3, with a possible D match to TRBD2 (5 bases). In germline, CDR1 is SGHRS, CDR2 YFSETQ. The CDR3 is 15 amino acids. V was clipped by 0 bases and J by 2 bases, with 10 bases between them. CDR3 sequence: CASSLDLTNTDTQYF. The CDR3 DNA reads TGCGCCAGCAGCTTGGATTTGACTAACACAGATACGCAGTATTTT.

The rearrangement joins TRBV5-4 to TRBJ2-1; D remains unclear. Trimming took off 0 bases at V and 0 bases at J, with 10 bases between the two ends. CDR1 and CDR2 (germline): SGHNT, YYREEE (reference sequence). This CDR3 has 16 amino acids. CDR3 coding DNA: TGTGCCAGCAGCTTGGCCGGGTCCCGCTCCTACAATGAGCAGTTCTTC. Translated, it gives CASSLAGSRSYNEQFF.

The rearrangement links TRBV5-6 to TRBJ1-1; possible D gene TRBD1, 6 bases. The V and J ends lost 0 bases and 11 bases respectively, with 20 bases between them. The CDR3 length is 15 residues. Germline CDR1 and CDR2: SGHDT and YYEEEE. In nucleotides, the CDR3 is TGTGCCAGCAGCTTGGAGCAGGGGACGGGGTTTTCGGCTTTCTTT. Translating it yields CASSLEQGTGFSAFF.

The genes are TRBV21-1 and TRBJ2-1. TRBV21-1 corresponds to a pseudogene. There are 13 residues in the CDR3. As DNA, the CDR3 is TGTGCCAGCAGACGCCAAGGATACAATGAGCAGTTCTTC. Translation gives CASRRQGYNEQFF.

The V gene is TRBV19, the J gene TRBJ2-3, with 7 positions matching TRBD2. Germline values: CDR1 LNHDA, CDR2 SQIVND (reference sequence). The CDR3 covers 15 residues. The V gene end was trimmed by 7 bases and the J gene end by 0 bases; junction bases not matched to a gene: 7. CDR3 protein: CASKGLSDSTDTQYF. CDR3 sequence (DNA): TGTGCCAGTAAGGGACTAAGCGACAGCACAGATACGCAGTATTTT.

This clone has just a few counts. The chain couples TRBV2 to TRBJ2-3, with a tentative D call TRBD1 (6 bases). The CDR3 is 14 amino acids. V was cut by 3 bases and J by 8 bases, with 15 bases left in between. The germline CDR1 and CDR2 sequences are SNHLY and FYNNEI. CDR3 protein: CASSETAAQGTQYF. CDR3 nucleotide sequence: TGTGCCAGCAGTGAGACAGCCGCACAGGGTACGCAGTATTTT.

The chain recombines TRBV5-5 with TRBJ2-7, with 11 bases that match TRBD1. CDR3 length equals 16 residues. V dropped 6 bases and J dropped 3; count of bases not matched to a gene: 11. Germline CDR1 reads SGHKS; CDR2 reads YYEKEE (reference sequence). The CDR3 sequence is CASTNLPGQGGYEQYF. The CDR3 DNA sequence: TGTGCCAGCACGAACCTCCCGGGACAGGGGGGCTACGAGCAGTACTTC.

The chain recombines TRBV4-3 with TRBJ2-6; possible D gene TRBD2, 5 bases. The germline V gene encodes CDR1 LGHNA and CDR2 YSLEER. The CDR3 covers 17 residues. The V and J ends lost 0 bases and 2 bases respectively, with 11 bases between them. CDR3 amino acids: CASSQDLVGTGANVLTF. Written as DNA, the CDR3 is TGCGCCAGCAGCCAAGATCTGGTCGGGACTGGGGCCAACGTCCTGACTTTC.

The chain carries TRBV10-2 and TRBJ2-6, with TRBD2 identical over 7 bases. Germline V lookup: CDR1 WSHSY, CDR2 SAAADI. Trimming removed 4 bases from V and 4 bases from J; junction bases left unmatched: 4. CDR3 length: 15 residues. CDR3 nucleotide sequence: TGCGCCAGCAGTGGGGAGGGGAGAGGGGCCAACGTCCTGACTTTC. Translated: CASSGEGRGANVLTF.

V is TRBV28 and J is TRBJ2-5, with unresolved D. The length of the CDR3 is 12 residues. Trimming pared 5 bases from V and 4 bases from J, leaving 8 bases between. Per germline, CDR1 MDHEN and CDR2 SYDVKM. The CDR3: CASSTTIETQYF. DNA of the CDR3: TGTGCCAGCAGTACCACGATAGAGACCCAGTACTTC.

The rearrangement joins TRBV7-9 to TRBJ2-7; D is perhaps TRBD1 (6 bases). CDR3 length: 13 amino acids. Germline lookup yields CDR1 SEHNR and CDR2 FQNEAQ (reference sequence). V was shortened by 4 bases and J by 7 bases, with 14 bases between the two germline ends. DNA for the CDR3: TGTGCCAGCAGCTCACGACAGGTCCGGGAGCAGTACTTC. Residues: CASSSRQVREQYF.

The chain employs TRBV18 and TRBJ1-1; the D is unclear. The germline V gene has CDR1 KGHSH and CDR2 LQKENI. V was cut by 3 bases and J by 1 base, with 9 bases left in between. The CDR3 loop spans 14 amino acids. The CDR3 DNA follows: TGTGCCAGCTCACCGGCGGGATCGAACACTGAAGCTTTCTTT. Protein product: CASSPAGSNTEAFF. Based on the CDR3 plus reference TRBV18 and TRBJ1-1, the full variable domain is NAGVMQNPRHLVRRRGQEARLRCSPMKGHSHVYWYRQLPEEGLKFMVYLQKENIIDESGMPKERFSAEFPKEGPSILRIQQVVRGDSAAYFCASSPAGSNTEAFFGQGTRLTVV.

The genes are TRBV10-3 and TRBJ1-2, with 7 bases aligning to TRBD1. Losses at the gene ends were 8 bases for V and 6 bases for J; bases not matched to a gene: 6. The CDR3 extends over 12 amino acids. Germline V gene sequence: CDR1 ENHRY, CDR2 SYGVKD. The CDR3 spells CAIGQDRNGYTF. CDR3 bases: TGTGCCATCGGACAGGACCGGAATGGCTACACCTTC.

The V call is TRBV25-1, the J call TRBJ2-7; 7 bases align to TRBD2. V lost 8 bases, J lost 5 bases, and 9 bases stayed unmatched. This CDR3 spans 13 amino acids. The germline V gene encodes CDR1 MGHDK and CDR2 SYGVNS. DNA for the CDR3: TGTGCCAGCCGGGAGGCAGGGTTTGACGAGCAGTACTTC. Its protein is CASREAGFDEQYF.

The V call is TRBV28, the J call TRBJ2-5; D is undetermined. V was clipped by 10 bases and J by 5 bases, with 17 bases between them. Germline V lookup: CDR1 MDHEN, CDR2 SYDVKM. The CDR3 extends over 13 amino acids. In DNA, the CDR3 is TGTGCCACCCTGAAGGGTGGCCGGGAGACCCAGTACTTC. Translating gives CATLKGGRETQYF.

The V call is TRBV5-1, the J call TRBJ2-7, with 9 bases that match TRBD2. The trim removed 4 bases at V and 7 bases at J, leaving 9 bases unmatched. This CDR3 has 14 amino acids. Germline V lookup: CDR1 SGHRS, CDR2 YFSETQ. The CDR3 DNA is TGCGCCAGCAGCCCCGGGACTAGCCGAGGGGAGCAGTACTTC. Its protein product is CASSPGTSRGEQYF.

The gene calls are TRBV2 and TRBJ2-7; 7 bases line up with TRBD2. Losses at the gene ends were 7 bases for V and 3 bases for J; bases not matched to a gene: 9. The germline gives CDR1 SNHLY, CDR2 FYNNEI. The CDR3 extends over 14 amino acids. CDR3 in DNA: TGTGCCAGCACTGGAGCGGGGTCCAACTACGAGCAGTACTTC. It specifies CASTGAGSNYEQYF.

The J gene is TRBJ2-7, the V gene TRBV5-6; 9 bases are a match to TRBD1. With 0 bases clipped from V and 7 bases from J, the junction kept 2 bases outside the gene matches. The CDR3 length is 13 residues. Per germline, CDR1 SGHDT and CDR2 YYEEEE. The CDR3 reads CASSLVGQGEQYF. CDR3 nucleotides: TGTGCCAGCAGCTTGGTGGGACAGGGTGAGCAGTACTTC.